The clone carrying this T cell receptor beta chain has a count of ten or more. This sample was included in a study of T cells in Graves' hyperthyroidism and ophthalmopathy. Amplification of TCR beta CDR3 regions was performed using RNA transcripts as template. The TCR CDR3 first-round RT-PCR relied on the HTBI primer set. TCRdb itself ran the multiplex PCR reads through MiXCR, one entry per CDR3 protein. This sample yields a few hundred thousand distinct CDR3 sequences, of which 21% are seen a single time; roughly 52% belongs to the top ten. Trimming left V 6 bases short and J 5 bases short, with 9 bases between. The CDR3 runs to 11 residues. Germline assignment: CDR1 DFQATT and CDR2 SNEGSKA (reference sequence).

The material sequenced was blood. The TCR was taken from a woman in her 50s with Graves' hyperthyroidism. The chain links TRBV20-1 to TRBJ2-3; D is ambiguous. CDR3 in amino acids: CSAHPGDTQYF. The DNA of the CDR3 is TGCAGTGCCCACCCCGGAGATACGCAGTATTTT.